Presented here are 6 T cell receptor beta chains from one specimen sequenced in a study of T-cell memory formation after mild COVID-19. TCRdb fed the 5' RACE reads into MiXCR, producing one record per CDR3 protein. The sample comprises under 400,000 distinct CDR3 sequences, approximately 21% of which are singletons, and 12% rests with the top ten. The material sequenced was PBMCs or a T cell subset sorted from them (not recorded which). These receptors were taken from an adult woman who had mild COVID-19 (a few samples of this study predate the infection). Cell type and time point are not known.

This clonotype was seen only a few times. The rearrangement links TRBV23-1 to TRBJ2-1; no clear D gene. TRBV23-1 is sorted into the ORF group, with uncertain function. The CDR3 extends over 15 amino acids. Trimming cost V 4 bases and J 8 bases, with 18 bases left between them. The CDR3 nucleotides read TGCGCCAGCAGTCCGTCCGAGACCCCCGAGGATGAGCAGTTCTTC. It encodes CASSPSETPEDEQFF.

This rearrangement joins TRBV5-1 to TRBJ2-1; 9 nucleotides match TRBD2. There are 17 residues in the CDR3. V shed 6 bases, J shed 2 bases, and the junction held 12 bases outside the gene matches. Germline V gene lookup returns CDR1 SGHRS and CDR2 YFSETQ. The CDR3 region has the DNA TGCGCCAGCAAAGGCGGGAGGGCCACGGGGGCCTACAATGAGCAGTTCTTC. Encoded protein: CASKGGRATGAYNEQFF.

The V call is TRBV6-1, the J call TRBJ2-3; no clear D gene. CDR3 length: 13 amino acids. V was cut by 4 bases and J by 3 bases, with 8 bases left in between. Germline loops: CDR1 MNHNS, CDR2 SASEGT. Written as DNA, the CDR3 is TGTGCCAGCAGTGTCGACTTGACAGATACGCAGTATTTT. As protein: CASSVDLTDTQYF.

The J gene is TRBJ1-5, the V gene TRBV7-9, with TRBD1 as a possible D gene (5 bases). The length of the CDR3 is 21 residues. Germline assignment: CDR1 SEHNR and CDR2 FQNEAQ (reference sequence). V gave up 4 bases and J gave up 6 bases, with 34 bases separating them. The CDR3 reads CASSSAPLHARGPSWGQPQHF. DNA of the CDR3: TGTGCCAGCAGCTCCGCCCCCCTACATGCAAGGGGACCGTCCTGGGGTCAGCCCCAGCATTTT. The full variable domain, its missing parts supplied by reference TRBV7-9 and TRBJ1-5, is DTGVSQNPRHKITKRGQNVTFRCDPISEHNRLYWYRQTLGQGPEFLTYFQNEAQLEKSRLLSDRFSAERPKGSFSTLEIQRTEQGDSAMYLCASSSAPLHARGPSWGQPQHFGDGTRLSIL.

This clonotype was counted a few times. This chain uses TRBV4-1 with TRBJ2-5; either TRBD1 or TRBD2 may supply D (5 bases each). There are 15 residues in the CDR3. Looked up from germline, CDR1 is MGHRA and CDR2 is YSYEKL. Trimming took 0 bases from V and 9 from J, leaving 17 bases between them. This CDR3 is CASSQDSSGLEAQYF. The DNA for the CDR3 is TGCGCCAGCAGCCAAGATTCATCGGGGCTCGAGGCCCAGTACTTC.

Only a few counts were recorded for this clonotype. The chain carries TRBV6-5 and TRBJ1-1; D is possibly TRBD1 (5 bases). The CDR3 is made up of 14 amino acids. Trimming shortened V by 5 bases and J by 3 bases, and 13 bases separated the two germline ends. Looked up from germline, CDR1 is MNHEY and CDR2 is SVGAGI. The CDR3 nucleotides read TGTGCCAGCAGTGTCAAGTGGGGCGACACTGAAGCTTTCTTT. This codes for CASSVKWGDTEAFF.